The text below deals with one T cell receptor beta chain. This sample is part of a study of blood T cell repertoires in COVID-19. Libraries were prepared by immunoSEQ multiplex PCR; TCRdb keeps only in-frame clonotypes and omits some of them. The sample shows about 240,000 clones, roughly 90% of them seen only once. CDR1 and CDR2 (germline): MNHEY, SVGAGI. V was clipped by 5 bases and J by 10 bases, with 18 bases between them. The CDR3 contains 15 residues. The sequence derives from a woman younger than 45 who had recovered from COVID-19. The sample was PBMCs or T cells enriched from blood (not recorded which). The V call is TRBV6-5, the J call TRBJ1-6; D might be TRBD1 (5 bases). The CDR3 coding sequence is TGTGCCAGCAGTAGGAAGGGAGGGGACGGGTCACCCCTCCACTTT. This gives the protein CASSRKGGDGSPLHF.